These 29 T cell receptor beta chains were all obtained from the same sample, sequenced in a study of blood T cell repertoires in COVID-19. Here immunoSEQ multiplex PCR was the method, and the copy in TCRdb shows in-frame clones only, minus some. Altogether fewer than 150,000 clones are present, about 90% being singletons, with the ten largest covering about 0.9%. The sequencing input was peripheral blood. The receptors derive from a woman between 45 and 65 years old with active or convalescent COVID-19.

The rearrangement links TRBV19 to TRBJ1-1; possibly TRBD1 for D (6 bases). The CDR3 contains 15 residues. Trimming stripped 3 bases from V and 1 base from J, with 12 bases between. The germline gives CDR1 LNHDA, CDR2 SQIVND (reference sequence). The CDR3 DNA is TGTGCCAGTAGTATTGCGGGGGCTCCGAACACTGAAGCTTTCTTT. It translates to CASSIAGAPNTEAFF.

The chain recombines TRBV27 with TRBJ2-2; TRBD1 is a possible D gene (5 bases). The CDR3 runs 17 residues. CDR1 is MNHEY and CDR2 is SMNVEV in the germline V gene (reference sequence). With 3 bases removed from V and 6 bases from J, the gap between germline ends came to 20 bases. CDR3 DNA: TGTGCCAGCAGTTTCAGGGTTGCTATTCTGGATCCCGGGGAGCTGTTTTTT. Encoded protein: CASSFRVAILDPGELFF.

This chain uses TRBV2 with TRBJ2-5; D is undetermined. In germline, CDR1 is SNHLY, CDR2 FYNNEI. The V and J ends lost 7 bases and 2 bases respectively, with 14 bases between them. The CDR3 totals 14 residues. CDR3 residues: CASMTGPKQETQYF. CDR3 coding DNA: TGTGCCAGCATGACGGGTCCAAAACAAGAGACCCAGTACTTC.

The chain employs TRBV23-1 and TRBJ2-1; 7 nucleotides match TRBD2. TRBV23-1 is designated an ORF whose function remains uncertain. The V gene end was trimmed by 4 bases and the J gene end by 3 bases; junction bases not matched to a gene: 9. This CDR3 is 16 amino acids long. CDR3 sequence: CASSPNPGGSYNEQFF. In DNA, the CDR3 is TGCGCCAGCAGTCCAAACCCGGGAGGCAGCTACAATGAGCAGTTCTTC.

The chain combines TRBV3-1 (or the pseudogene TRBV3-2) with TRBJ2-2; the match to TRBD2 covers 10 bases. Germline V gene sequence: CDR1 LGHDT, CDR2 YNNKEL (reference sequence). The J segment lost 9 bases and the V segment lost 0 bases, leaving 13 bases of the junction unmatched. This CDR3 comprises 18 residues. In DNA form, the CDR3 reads TGTGCCAGCAGCCAAGATCCCGGAGGTCTAGCGGGAGACCGGGAGCTGTTTTTT. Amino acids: CASSQDPGGLAGDRELFF.

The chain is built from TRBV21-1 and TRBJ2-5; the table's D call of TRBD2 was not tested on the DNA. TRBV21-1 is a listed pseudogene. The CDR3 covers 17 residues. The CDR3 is CASTRRAKGNQGETQYF. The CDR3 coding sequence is TGTGCCAGCACCCGGAGGGCGAAGGGCAACCAGGGAGAGACCCAGTACTTC.

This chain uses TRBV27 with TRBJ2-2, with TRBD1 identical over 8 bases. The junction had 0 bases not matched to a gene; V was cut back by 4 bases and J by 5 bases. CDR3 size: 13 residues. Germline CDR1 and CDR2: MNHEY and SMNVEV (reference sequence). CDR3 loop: CASSWTGTGELFF. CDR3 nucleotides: TGTGCCAGCAGTTGGACAGGGACCGGGGAGCTGTTTTTT.

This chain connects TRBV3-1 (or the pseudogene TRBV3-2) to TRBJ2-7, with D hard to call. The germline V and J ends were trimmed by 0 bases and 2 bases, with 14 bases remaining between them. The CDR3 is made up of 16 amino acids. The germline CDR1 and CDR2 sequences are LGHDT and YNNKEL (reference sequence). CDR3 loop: CASSQDLTAVPYEQYF. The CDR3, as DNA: TGTGCCAGCAGCCAAGATTTAACTGCCGTCCCCTACGAGCAGTACTTC.

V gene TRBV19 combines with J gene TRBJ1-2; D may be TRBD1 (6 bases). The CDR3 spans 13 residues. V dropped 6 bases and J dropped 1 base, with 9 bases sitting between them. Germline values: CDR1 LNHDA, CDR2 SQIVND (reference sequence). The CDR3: CASRNRDNYGYTF. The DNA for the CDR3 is TGTGCCAGTAGGAACAGGGATAACTATGGCTACACCTTC.

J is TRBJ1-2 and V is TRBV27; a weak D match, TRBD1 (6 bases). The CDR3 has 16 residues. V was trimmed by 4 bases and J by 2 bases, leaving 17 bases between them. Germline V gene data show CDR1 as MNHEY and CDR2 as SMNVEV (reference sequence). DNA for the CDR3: TGTGCCAGCAGTTACCTCAGCTCCAGGGGCAACTATGGCTACACCTTC. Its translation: CASSYLSSRGNYGYTF.

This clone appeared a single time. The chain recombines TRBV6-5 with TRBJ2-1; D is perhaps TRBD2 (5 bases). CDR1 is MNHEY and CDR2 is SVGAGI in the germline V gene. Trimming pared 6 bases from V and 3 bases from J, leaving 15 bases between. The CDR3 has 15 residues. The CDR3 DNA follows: TGTGCCAGCAGGGAGGACGGGCGCATCTACAATGAGCAGTTCTTC. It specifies CASREDGRIYNEQFF.

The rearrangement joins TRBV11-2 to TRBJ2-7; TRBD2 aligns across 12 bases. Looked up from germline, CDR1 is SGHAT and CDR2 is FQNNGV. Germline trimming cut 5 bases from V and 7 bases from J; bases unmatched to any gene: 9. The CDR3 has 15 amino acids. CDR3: CASSTSSGRASEQYF. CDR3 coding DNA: TGTGCCAGCAGCACCTCTAGCGGGAGGGCCAGTGAGCAGTACTTC.

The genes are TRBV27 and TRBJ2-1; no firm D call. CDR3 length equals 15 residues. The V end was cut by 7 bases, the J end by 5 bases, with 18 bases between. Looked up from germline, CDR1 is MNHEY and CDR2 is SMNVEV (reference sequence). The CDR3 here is CASTTRPTPNNEQFF. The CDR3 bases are TGTGCCAGCACCACGCGTCCCACCCCGAACAATGAGCAGTTCTTC.

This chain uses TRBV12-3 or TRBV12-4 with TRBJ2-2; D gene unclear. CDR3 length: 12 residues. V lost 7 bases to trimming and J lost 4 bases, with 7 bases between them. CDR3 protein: CASKSGTGELFF. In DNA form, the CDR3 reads TGTGCCAGCAAGTCGGGCACCGGGGAGCTGTTTTTT.

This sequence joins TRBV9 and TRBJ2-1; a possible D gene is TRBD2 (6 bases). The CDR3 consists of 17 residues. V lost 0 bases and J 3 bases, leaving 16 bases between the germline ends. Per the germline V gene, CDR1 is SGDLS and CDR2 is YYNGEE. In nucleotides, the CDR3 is TGTGCCAGCAGCGTAGAGTCCGGGAGAAGTGTCTACAATGAGCAGTTCTTC. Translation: CASSVESGRSVYNEQFF.

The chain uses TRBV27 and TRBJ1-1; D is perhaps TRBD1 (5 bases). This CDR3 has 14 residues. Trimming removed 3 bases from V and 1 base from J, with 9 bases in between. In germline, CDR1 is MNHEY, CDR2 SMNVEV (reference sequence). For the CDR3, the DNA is TGTGCCAGCAGTTTGGGCGGGGGGAACACTGAAGCTTTCTTT. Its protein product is CASSLGGGNTEAFF.

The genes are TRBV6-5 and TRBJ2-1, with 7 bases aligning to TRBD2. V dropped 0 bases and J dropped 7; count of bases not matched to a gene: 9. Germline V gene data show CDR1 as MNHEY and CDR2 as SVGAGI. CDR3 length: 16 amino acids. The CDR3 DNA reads TGTGCCAGCAGTTACTCGGAGGCGGGAGTGGGGAATGAGCAGTTCTTC. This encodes CASSYSEAGVGNEQFF.

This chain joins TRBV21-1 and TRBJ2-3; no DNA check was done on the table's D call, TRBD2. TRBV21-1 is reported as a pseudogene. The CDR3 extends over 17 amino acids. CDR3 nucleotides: TGTGCCAGCAGCAAATCTAAGCGGGAGGGCCAGGGGGATACGCAGTATTTT. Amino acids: CASSKSKREGQGDTQYF.

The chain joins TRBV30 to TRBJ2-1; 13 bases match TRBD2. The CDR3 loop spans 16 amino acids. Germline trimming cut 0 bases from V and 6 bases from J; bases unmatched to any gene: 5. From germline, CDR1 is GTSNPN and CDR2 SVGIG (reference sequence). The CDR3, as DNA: TGTGCCTGGAGTGTACTTGGGACTAGCGGGGCCAATGAGCAGTTCTTC. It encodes CAWSVLGTSGANEQFF.

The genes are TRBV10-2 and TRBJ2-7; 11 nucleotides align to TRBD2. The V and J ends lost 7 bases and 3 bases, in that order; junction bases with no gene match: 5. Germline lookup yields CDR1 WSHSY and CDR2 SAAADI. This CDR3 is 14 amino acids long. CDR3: CASTVAGGGYEQYF. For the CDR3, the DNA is TGCGCCAGCACCGTAGCGGGAGGGGGCTACGAGCAGTACTTC.

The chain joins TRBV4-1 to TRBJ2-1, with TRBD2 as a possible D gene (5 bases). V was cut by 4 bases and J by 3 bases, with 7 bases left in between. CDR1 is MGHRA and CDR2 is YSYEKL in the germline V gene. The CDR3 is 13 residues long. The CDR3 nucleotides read TGCGCCAGCAGCCCTGGACTCTACAATGAGCAGTTCTTC. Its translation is CASSPGLYNEQFF.

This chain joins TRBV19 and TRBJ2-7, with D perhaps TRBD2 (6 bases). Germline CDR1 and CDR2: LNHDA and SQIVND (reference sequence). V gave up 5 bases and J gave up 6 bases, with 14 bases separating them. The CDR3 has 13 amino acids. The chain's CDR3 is CASSGGTTFEQYF. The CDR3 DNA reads TGTGCCAGTAGTGGAGGGACGACGTTCGAGCAGTACTTC. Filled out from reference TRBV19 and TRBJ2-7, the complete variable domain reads DGGITQSPKYLFRKEGQNVTLSCEQNLNHDAMYWYRQDPGQGLRLIYYSQIVNDFQKGDIAEGYSVSREKKESFPLTVTSAQKNPTAFYLCASSGGTTFEQYFGPGTRLTVT.

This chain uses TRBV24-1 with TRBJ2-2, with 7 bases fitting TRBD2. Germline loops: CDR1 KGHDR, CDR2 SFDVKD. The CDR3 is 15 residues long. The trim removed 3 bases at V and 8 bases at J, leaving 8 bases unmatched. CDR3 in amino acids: CATSDLGGSGGELFF. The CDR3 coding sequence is TGTGCCACCAGTGATCTTGGCGGGAGCGGGGGGGAGCTGTTTTTT.

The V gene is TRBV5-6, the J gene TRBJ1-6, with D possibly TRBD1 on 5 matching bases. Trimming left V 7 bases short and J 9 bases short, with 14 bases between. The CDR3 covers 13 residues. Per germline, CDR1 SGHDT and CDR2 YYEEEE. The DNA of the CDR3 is TGTGCCAGCCGTAAGGACATCTTTTCACCCCTCCACTTT. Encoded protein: CASRKDIFSPLHF. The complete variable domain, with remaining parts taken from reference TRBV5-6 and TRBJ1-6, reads DAGVTQSPTHLIKTRGQQVTLRCSPKSGHDTVSWYQQALGQGPQFIFQYYEEEERQRGNFPDRFSGHQFPNYSSELNVNALLLGDSALYLCASRKDIFSPLHFGNGTRLTVT.

Here the CDR3 DNA reads TGTGCCAGCAGTTTAGACCCCAGGCATTTCTACAATGAGCAGTTCTTC. Protein product: CASSLDPRHFYNEQFF. The gene calls are TRBV27 and TRBJ2-1, with D unclear. Germline loops: CDR1 MNHEY, CDR2 SMNVEV (reference sequence). CDR3 length equals 16 residues. V dropped 2 bases and J dropped 3 bases, with 14 bases sitting between them.

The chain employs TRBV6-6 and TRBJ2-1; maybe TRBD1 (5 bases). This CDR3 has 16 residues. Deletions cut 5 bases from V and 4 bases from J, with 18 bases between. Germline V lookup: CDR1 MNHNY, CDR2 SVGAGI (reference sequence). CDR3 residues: CASSPQTETFYNEQFF. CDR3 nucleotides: TGTGCCAGCAGTCCCCAGACAGAAACCTTTTACAATGAGCAGTTCTTC.

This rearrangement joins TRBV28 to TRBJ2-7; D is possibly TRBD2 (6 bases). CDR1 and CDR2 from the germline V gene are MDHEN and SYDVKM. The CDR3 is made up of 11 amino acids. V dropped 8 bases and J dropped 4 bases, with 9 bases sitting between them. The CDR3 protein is CASGTSYEQYF. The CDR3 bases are TGTGCCAGCGGGACTTCTTACGAGCAGTACTTC.

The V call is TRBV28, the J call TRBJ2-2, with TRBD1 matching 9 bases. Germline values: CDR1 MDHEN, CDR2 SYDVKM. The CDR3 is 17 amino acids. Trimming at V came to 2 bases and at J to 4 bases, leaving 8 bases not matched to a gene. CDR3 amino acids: CASSLRGTGRFTGELFF. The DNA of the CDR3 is TGTGCCAGCAGTTTACGGGGGACAGGGAGATTCACCGGGGAGCTGTTTTTT.

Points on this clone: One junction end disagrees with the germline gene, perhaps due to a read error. The CDR3: CSASGRAHF. The DNA for the CDR3 is TGCAGTGCTAGCGGGAGGGCACACTTC. The chain links TRBV20-1 to TRBJ2-7; 8 bases are shared with TRBD2. Germline values: CDR1 DFQATT, CDR2 SNEGSKA (reference sequence). This CDR3 is built from 9 residues.